This T cell receptor (beta chain) derives from a study of cytomegalovirus exposure and HLA in healthy donors. Study at large: A prior analysis found about 120 million unique TCR beta sequences from approximately 200 million T cells.

Use of 60 Vbeta and 13 Jbeta primers characterized the PCR. Clones were read by immunoSEQ multiplex PCR, and TCRdb kept only the in-frame ones, dropping some. Among about 200,000 clones listed, over 65% were seen once. General study results and limits: Cytomegalovirus association was assigned to about 180 TCR beta chains. Reported findings show TCR beta sequences accurately forecast HLA-A and HLA-B alleles in most subjects. Differences between HLA loci emerged in a later analysis of TCR association rates, with DRB1 most and HLA-C fewest.

This clone was picked up a small number of times. Its antigen is not known. Trimming cost V 7 bases and J 7 bases; bases outside gene matches: 4. Per germline, CDR1 GTSNPN and CDR2 SVGIG (reference sequence). This CDR3 has 13 amino acids. The chain uses TRBV30 and TRBJ1-6; 10 nucleotides agree with TRBD1. The TCR was taken from a man between 18 and 35 years old in good health and CMV-seronegative. The sample comprised PBMCs. The CDR3 nucleotides read TGTGCCTACAAGGACAGGGGGAATTCACCCCTCCACTTT. Protein sequence: CAYKDRGNSPLHF. The variable domain in full, completed from reference TRBV30 and TRBJ1-6, reads SQTIHQWPATLVQPVGSPLSLECTVEGTSNPNLYWYRQAAGRGLQLLFYSVGIGQISSEVPQNLSASRPQDRQFILSSKKLLLSDSGFYLCAYKDRGNSPLHFGNGTRLTVT.